The T cell receptor beta chain described here comes from a study of cytotoxic CD8 clonotypes in ibrutinib-treated CLL. Sequencing was performed with immunoSEQ multiplex PCR; in TCRdb, only in-frame clones are kept and a portion is missing. Among around 130,000 clones listed, approximately 80% were seen once. The sample holds one count of this clone. The origin of this receptor is a human donor with chronic lymphocytic leukemia. The material was PBMCs, obtained after 24 months of ibrutinib treatment.

CDR3 nucleotide sequence: TGTGCCAGCAGGAATCCTGCGTTACCTTTCTATGGCTACACCTTC. Encoded protein: CASRNPALPFYGYTF. The chain is built from TRBV6-5 and TRBJ1-2; unclear D gene. The CDR3 is made up of 15 amino acids. Trimming took off 6 bases at V and 4 bases at J, with 18 bases between the two ends. Germline V gene lookup returns CDR1 MNHEY and CDR2 SVGAGI.